This T cell receptor beta chain was sequenced during a study of blood T cell repertoires in COVID-19. Study-level information: The United States, Italy and Spain provided the acute and convalescent COVID-19 samples. PBMCs, B-cell-depleted T cells, or T cells were the source of the cDNA or gDNA that made up the material.

In the case of this clone: This specimen includes other DNA sequences encoding the same CDR3.

Germline CDR1 is MNHNS and CDR2 is SASEGT. The trim removed 2 bases at V and 2 bases at J, leaving 8 bases unmatched. The CDR3 length is 17 residues. As handled by the study authors: Reference gene primer amplification in the assay estimated nucleated cell counts. Profiled with immunoSEQ multiplex PCR; TCRdb holds only in-frame clones, not every one. V, J and clone size derive from that table, while D and trimming were established from the DNA sequence. This table holds about 200,000 clones, approximately 82% found once. This chain connects TRBV6-1 to TRBJ2-7, with 11 bases aligning to TRBD2. Sequenced sample: peripheral blood. The TCR originated in a human donor with acute or convalescent COVID-19. The donor label of this sample is uncertain. CDR3 sequence reads: CASSEPGTSGLTYEQYF. In DNA form, the CDR3 reads TGTGCCAGCAGTGAACCCGGGACTAGCGGCTTAACCTACGAGCAGTACTTC.